This T cell receptor beta chain comes out of a study of T cell responses to AZD1222 COVID-19 vaccine. Trimming left V 1 base short and J 7 bases short, with 16 bases between. Germline values: CDR1 MGHRA, CDR2 YSYEKL. This CDR3 spans 16 amino acids. Sequencing was performed with immunoSEQ multiplex PCR; in TCRdb, only in-frame clones are kept and a portion is missing. Among over 110,000 clones listed, roughly 93% were seen once. The sample consisted of peripheral blood, taken after recovery from COVID-19. V usage is TRBV4-1 and J usage is TRBJ2-2; D is perhaps TRBD1 (5 bases). The sequence came from an adult who had recovered from COVID-19. The CDR3 region has the DNA TGCGCCAGCAGCCAAGTGGGCAGGGTGGTGGGCGGGGAGCTGTTTTTT. It specifies CASSQVGRVVGGELFF.